This TCR beta chain derives from a study of graft-versus-host responses after intestinal transplantation. Study at large: Following induction with anti-thymocyte globulin, all recipients were given tacrolimus and steroids for about 3 years. Study-wide findings and caveats: Within allografts, high graft-versus-host to host-versus-graft clonal ratios were seen among patients with graft-donor T cell macrochimerism. Association was observed between peak circulating GvH clone levels and early post-transplant HvG declines. In recipient marrow, GvH clones were found, and some appeared first in ileum or blood.

The method was immunoSEQ multiplex PCR; TCRdb's version includes in-frame clones alone and lacks a portion of them. The sample has 90,000 to 100,000 clones, roughly 88% seen once; the top ten hold more than 1.4%. In regard to this clone: Its target is not known.

The CDR3 has 13 residues. Germline V gene sequence: CDR1 MNHEY, CDR2 SMNVEV (reference sequence). V gave up 3 bases and J gave up 4 bases, with 10 bases separating them. V gene TRBV27 combines with J gene TRBJ2-7; D possibly corresponds to TRBD2 (5 bases). Sample: PBMCs, taken 255 days after intestinal transplant. This receptor was obtained from a human patient who received an intestinal transplant, so some T cells may come from the graft donor. CDR3 loop: CASSLWTGYEQYF. The CDR3 DNA reads as TGTGCCAGCAGTTTGTGGACGGGATACGAGCAGTACTTC.